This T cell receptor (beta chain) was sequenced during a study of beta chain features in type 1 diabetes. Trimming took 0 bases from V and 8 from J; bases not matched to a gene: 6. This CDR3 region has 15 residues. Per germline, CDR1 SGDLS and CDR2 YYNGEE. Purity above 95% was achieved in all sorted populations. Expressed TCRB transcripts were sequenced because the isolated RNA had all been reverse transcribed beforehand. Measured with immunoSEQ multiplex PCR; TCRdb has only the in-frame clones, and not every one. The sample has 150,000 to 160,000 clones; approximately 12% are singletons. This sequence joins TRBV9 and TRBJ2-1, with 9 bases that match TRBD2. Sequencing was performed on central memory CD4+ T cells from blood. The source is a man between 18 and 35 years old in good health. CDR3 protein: CASSVGSGSAYEQFF. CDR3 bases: TGTGCCAGCAGCGTAGGTAGCGGGAGTGCCTATGAGCAGTTCTTC.